The T cell receptor beta chain under discussion was sequenced for a study of T cell responses to AZD1222 COVID-19 vaccine (dated by TCRdb to the early 2020s). Background on the whole study: Because spike-specific TCR depth and breadth did not differ between the two schedules, AZD1222 recipients who got a second dose at roughly 4 weeks were pooled with those who got a second dose at roughly 12 weeks. Trial participants were enrolled by age into 18-55, 56-69 and 70-plus year subgroups, with approximately 150, 30 and 60 TCR-sequenced participants respectively. A total of more than 230 trial participants underwent TCR sequencing, of whom 200 to 220 received two doses of AZD1222 and around 26 received two doses of the MenACWY control vaccine.

As regards this clone: It has no known antigen specificity. Nothing much larger sits one base from this clone, and base qualities are not available.

Results the study describes overall, beyond this receptor: CD4 TCRs associated with the vaccine covered the entire spike protein, and the dominant responses were in regions 160-218 and 743-854. Participants were mostly white British and included more females than males, and it was suggested by the authors that clonal diversity may have been underestimated. In the small 56-69-year group, the increase in depth fell short of significance, most likely because of low power. Spike-specific TCR breadth and depth rose significantly after two AZD1222 doses compared with day 0 and with MenACWY recipients. Nearly half of unique spike-specific TCRs reportedly recognized epitopes outside regions mutated in the B.1.351 and B.1.1.7 variants. Conclusions about previously exposed vaccinees are limited because only 6 or 7 AZD1222 recipients were SARS-CoV-2 seropositive at baseline. Because no day 14 peak-response samples were available, repertoires were characterized only after the peak T cell response.

The junction carries 13 bases between V and J, which are trimmed by 2 bases and 5 bases respectively. There are 14 amino acids in the CDR3, from cysteine to phenylalanine inclusive. Only the CDR3 portion is preserved as DNA: 42 bases, with reading frame beginning at the first base. CDR1 and CDR2, looked up from the germline V gene, are SGHDT and YYEEEE. The time point label, read with the paper, signifies: baseline before first vaccination. Vaccinee samples were obtained from the UK trials COV001 and COV002, which included a single-blind randomized controlled phase 2/3 trial of AZD1222 (ChAdOx1 nCoV-19) in healthy adults. For TCRbeta chain sequencing, PBMC samples were collected from trial participants at day 0 and at day 28 after the second dose. The CDR3 regions of human TCRbeta chains were analyzed by immunosequencing. The original pipeline was this. TCRs in the repertoires were compared against a reference library of SARS-CoV-2-specific TCRs that had been generated with the MIRA antigen-specificity platform. Breadth was defined as the fraction of unique TCRs that were SARS-CoV-2-associated. Depth was defined as the fraction of total T cells that were SARS-CoV-2-associated. Using the MIRA data, every spike-specific TCR was mapped to the spike region that the TCR reacted to and assigned to either a CD4 or a CD8 class. Log10-transformed breadth and depth values were compared by one-way ANOVA with Sidak's multiple comparisons tests. TCRdb retrieved this table from immuneACCESS and kept in-frame rearrangements only. Not all clones are present; in checked studies, unresolved V genes account for under half, and no reason is known for the remainder. That table supplies the V and J calls and clone size; D and trimming were determined from the DNA. This sample comprises approximately 100,000 clones, approximately 92% of them detected only once. Of the sample, 0.95% to 1.5% falls within the top ten clones.

The sequencing here drew on peripheral blood, taken on day 0 of AZD1222 vaccination. This receptor was taken from an adult in good health. The rearranged chain carries TRBV5-6 and TRBJ2-5; possibly the D gene is TRBD1, per 5 matching bases. The CDR3 here reads CASSFSGNRETQYF. The DNA sequence is TGTGCCAGCAGCTTTTCAGGGAATCGGGAGACCCAGTACTTC.